This entry lists 8 T cell receptor beta chains sequenced from one sample in a study of Ad26.COV2.S vaccination and SARS-CoV-2 variants. Measured with immunoSEQ multiplex PCR; TCRdb has only the in-frame clones, and not every one. The sample contains more than 300,000 clones, over 80% of which appear only once. Treatment denoted: some 20 received Ad26.COV2.S at low or high dose, single or two shots; five or six received placebo; per-sample allocation not given. Specimens were obtained on day 63 following the first vaccine or placebo injection. The starting material was peripheral blood, obtained in a trial of Ad26.COV2.S vaccine versus placebo. Receptors originate from a person aged 18-65 years who received the Ad26.COV2.S COVID-19 vaccine or a placebo.

J is TRBJ2-7 and V is TRBV3-1 (or the pseudogene TRBV3-2); possible D gene TRBD2, 6 bases. The CDR3 is made up of 17 amino acids. Germline V gene lookup returns CDR1 LGHDT and CDR2 YNNKEL (reference sequence). V lost 0 bases and J lost 3, with 18 bases in between. The CDR3 protein is CASSQDGPGTRNYEQYF. DNA of the CDR3: TGTGCCAGCAGCCAAGACGGGCCGGGGACTCGAAACTACGAGCAGTACTTC.

The chain links TRBV11-2 to TRBJ2-1, with D possibly matching TRBD1 (6 bases). Germline V lookup: CDR1 SGHAT, CDR2 FQNNGV. The CDR3 spans 17 residues. V gave up 2 bases and J gave up 0 bases, with 14 bases separating them. CDR3 loop: CASSLYPDRNSYNEQFF. CDR3 DNA: TGTGCCAGCAGCTTATATCCGGACAGAAACTCCTACAATGAGCAGTTCTTC.

The chain links TRBV5-8 to TRBJ2-7; 10 nucleotides agree with TRBD1. The trim removed 2 bases at V and 7 bases at J, leaving 9 bases unmatched. The CDR3 extends over 15 amino acids. Germline CDR1 is SGHTS and CDR2 is YDEGEE. As DNA, the CDR3 is TGTGCCAGCAGCTTTATTGAGACAGGGGGCTGGGAGCAGTACTTC. It yields the protein CASSFIETGGWEQYF.

The V gene is TRBV4-1, the J gene TRBJ2-4; D is undetermined. V was trimmed by 0 bases and J by 10 bases, leaving 10 bases between them. CDR3 size: 13 residues. CDR1 and CDR2 (germline): MGHRA, YSYEKL. CDR3 in DNA: TGCGCCAGCAGCCAAGAAACCCAATTGATTCAGTACTTC. Residues: CASSQETQLIQYF.

The CDR3 coding sequence is TGTGCCAGCAGCCCCGGACAGGGTCATACAGATACGCAGTATTTT. This gives the protein CASSPGQGHTDTQYF. V and J are TRBV3-1 (or the pseudogene TRBV3-2) and TRBJ2-3, with 8 bases aligning to TRBD1. The V and J ends lost 4 bases and 3 bases, in that order; junction bases with no gene match: 6. Per germline, CDR1 LGHDT and CDR2 YNNKEL (reference sequence). The length of the CDR3 is 15 residues.

The chain has TRBV19 and TRBJ1-2, with D possibly TRBD1 on 6 matching bases. Trimming took off 7 bases at V and 4 bases at J, with 16 bases between the two ends. Looked up from germline, CDR1 is LNHDA and CDR2 is SQIVND (reference sequence). The CDR3 length is 14 residues. Here the CDR3 DNA reads TGTGCCAGTACGCGGTGGGGGCAGGCCTATGGCTACACCTTC. It is translated as CASTRWGQAYGYTF.

The V gene is TRBV5-1, the J gene TRBJ2-5; 12 nucleotides agree with TRBD2. CDR3 length: 16 amino acids. Per germline, CDR1 SGHRS and CDR2 YFSETQ. V shed 4 bases and J 0 bases; nucleotides not matched to a gene: 4. CDR3 in DNA: TGCGCCAGCAGCCCAACTAGCGGGGGGTACCAAGAGACCCAGTACTTC. It codes for CASSPTSGGYQETQYF.

The chain combines TRBV7-2 with TRBJ2-5; D is uncertain. The CDR3 loop spans 15 amino acids. With 1 base removed from V and 1 base from J, the gap between germline ends came to 10 bases. Germline loops: CDR1 SGHTA, CDR2 FQGNSA. The DNA of the CDR3 is TGTGCCAGCAGCTTAGTTGGTCCTATCCAAGAGACCCAGTACTTC. This sequence encodes CASSLVGPIQETQYF. The full variable domain, completed using reference TRBV7-2 and TRBJ2-5, is GAGVSQSPSNKVTEKGKDVELRCDPISGHTALYWYRQSLGQGLEFLIYFQGNSAPDKSGLPSDRFSAERTGGSVSTLTIQRTQQEDSAVYLCASSLVGPIQETQYFGPGTRLLVL.